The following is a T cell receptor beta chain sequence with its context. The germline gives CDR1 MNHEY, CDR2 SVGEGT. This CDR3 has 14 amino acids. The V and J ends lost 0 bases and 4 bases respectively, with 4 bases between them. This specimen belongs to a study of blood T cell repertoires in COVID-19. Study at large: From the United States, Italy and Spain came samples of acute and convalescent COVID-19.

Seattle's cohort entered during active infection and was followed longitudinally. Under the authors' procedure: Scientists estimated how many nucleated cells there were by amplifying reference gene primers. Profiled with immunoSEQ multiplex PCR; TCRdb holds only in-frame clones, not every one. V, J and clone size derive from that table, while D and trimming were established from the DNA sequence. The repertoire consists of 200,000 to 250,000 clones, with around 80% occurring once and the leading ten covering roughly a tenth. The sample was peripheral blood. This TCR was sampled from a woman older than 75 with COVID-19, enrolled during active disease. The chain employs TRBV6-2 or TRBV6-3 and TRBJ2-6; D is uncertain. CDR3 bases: TGTGCCAGCAGTTACTCCCAAGGGGCCAACGTCCTGACTTTC. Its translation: CASSYSQGANVLTF.